The 25 T cell receptor beta chains reported below all come from one sample, sequenced in a study of T cell repertoires in cytomegalovirus infection. TCRdb analysed the reads with MiXCR anew, one entry per CDR3 protein. The table records hundreds of thousands of distinct CDR3 sequences, 30% to 40% of them present only once. Their recognized antigens are unknown. This sample comprised cultured CD8+ T cells from PBMCs, obtained from culture after CMV antigen stimulation. The receptors derive from a human donor in good health (CMV status not recorded). Some clones in this sample may be carry-over from other donors' samples.

This clonotype was seen only a few times. The chain carries TRBV27 and TRBJ1-4; TRBD1 aligns across 9 bases. Losses at the gene ends were 4 bases for V and 8 bases for J; bases not matched to a gene: 5. The CDR3 runs to 14 residues. CDR1 MNHEY and CDR2 SMNVEV come from the germline V gene (reference sequence). The CDR3, as DNA: TGTGCCAGCAGTTGGGGACAGGGAGGAGAAAAACTGTTTTTT. Translating it yields CASSWGQGGEKLFF.

This clonotype occurred a few times. This chain connects TRBV7-9 to TRBJ2-7; D gene unclear. Trimming stripped 6 bases from V and 3 bases from J, with 6 bases between. Germline loops: CDR1 SEHNR, CDR2 FQNEAQ (reference sequence). CDR3 size: 11 residues. DNA for the CDR3: TGTGCCAGCAGAGGAGTCTACGAGCAGTACGTC. It is translated as CASRGVYEQYV.

This chain links TRBV25-1 with TRBJ1-4; perhaps TRBD1 as D (5 bases). Germline CDR1 is MGHDK and CDR2 is SYGVNS. Trimming took 8 bases from V and 5 from J, leaving 18 bases between them. The CDR3 is 15 amino acids. CDR3 sequence: CASSVPGTKNEKLFF. In nucleotides, the CDR3 is TGTGCCAGCTCCGTTCCCGGGACCAAAAATGAAAAACTGTTTTTT.

This clonotype occurred many times. The V call is TRBV7-8, the J call TRBJ1-5; 9 bases are a match to TRBD1. V was clipped by 7 bases and J by 7 bases; unmatched bases: 8. CDR1 is SGHVS, CDR2 FQNEAQ, per germline. CDR3 size: 14 residues. CDR3 amino acids: CASKGDRGEQPQHF. The CDR3 bases are TGTGCCAGCAAAGGAGACAGGGGGGAACAGCCCCAGCATTTT.

The chain employs TRBV5-4 and TRBJ1-6, with no clear D. The V gene's germline CDR1 is SGHNT and CDR2 YYREEE (reference sequence). CDR3 length: 13 residues. The germline V and J ends were trimmed by 9 bases and 0 bases, with 7 bases remaining between them. This CDR3 reads CATKGSYNSPLHF. Written as DNA, the CDR3 is TGTGCCACCAAGGGCTCCTATAATTCACCCCTCCACTTT.

This clonotype has at least ten counts. The chain has TRBV7-8 and TRBJ1-5, with 11 bases fitting TRBD1. Germline CDR1 and CDR2: SGHVS and FQNEAQ. The V segment lost 6 bases and the J segment 5 bases; nucleotides outside the gene matches: 9. The length of the CDR3 is 16 residues. In DNA form, the CDR3 reads TGTGCCAGCAGATATCCGGACAGGGGGCTTCATCAGCCCCAGCATTTT. This sequence encodes CASRYPDRGLHQPQHF.

This sequence joins TRBV12-3 or TRBV12-4 and TRBJ2-5; tentatively, D is TRBD2 (5 bases). This CDR3 is built from 14 residues. V was shortened by 6 bases and J by 3 bases, with 14 bases between the two germline ends. DNA for the CDR3: TGTGCCAGCAGGAGTAGCGATTCAGAAGAGACCCAGTACTTC. This gives the protein CASRSSDSEETQYF.

In this sample, this clonotype turned up a few times. V usage is TRBV7-9 and J usage is TRBJ1-1, with D hard to call. Trimming left V 4 bases short and J 2 bases short, with 14 bases between. The CDR3 extends over 15 amino acids. Germline loops: CDR1 SEHNR, CDR2 FQNEAQ (reference sequence). The CDR3 DNA sequence: TGTGCCAGCAGCTGGCCCCGGACGGTCAACACTGAAGCTTTCTTT. As protein: CASSWPRTVNTEAFF.

In its sample, this clonotype was seen a few times. This sequence joins TRBV4-2 and TRBJ1-1; D uncertain. Germline V gives CDR1 LGHNA, CDR2 YNFKEQ. The CDR3 extends over 15 amino acids. V shed 1 base and J shed 2 bases, with 11 bases lying between them. This CDR3 is CASSQGIADNTEAFF. The CDR3 region has the DNA TGTGCCAGCAGCCAAGGCATAGCGGACAACACTGAAGCTTTCTTT.

This clonotype was detected only a few times. V usage is TRBV7-2 and J usage is TRBJ2-5; 9 bases map to TRBD2. The CDR3 is 15 amino acids. Germline-derived CDR1 and CDR2 are SGHTA and FQGNSA. Germline trimming cut 5 bases from V and 4 bases from J; bases unmatched to any gene: 8. CDR3 in DNA: TGTGCCAGCAGCCCGGCGGGGGGGGGAGCAGAGACCCAGTACTTC. Protein product: CASSPAGGGAETQYF.

The chain has TRBV4-3 and TRBJ1-1; D gene ambiguous. The germline V and J ends were trimmed by 3 bases and 6 bases, with 11 bases remaining between them. The CDR3 runs 13 residues. CDR1 and CDR2 from the germline V gene are LGHNA and YSLEER. CDR3 residues: CASSHTWPAEAFF. The CDR3 bases are TGCGCCAGCAGCCATACTTGGCCCGCTGAAGCTTTCTTT.

At least ten counts were recorded for this clonotype. The chain has TRBV7-6 and TRBJ2-1; a possible D gene is TRBD1 (6 bases). CDR1 SGHVS and CDR2 FNYEAQ come from the germline V gene. The CDR3 is 17 residues long. V gave up 4 bases and J gave up 4 bases, with 20 bases separating them. The CDR3 DNA is TGTGCCAGCAGCTCTTACGGACCACGGACAGCATACAATGAGCAGTTCTTC. Its translation is CASSSYGPRTAYNEQFF. The full variable domain, its missing parts supplied by reference TRBV7-6 and TRBJ2-1, is GAGVSQSPRYKVTKRGQDVALRCDPISGHVSLYWYRQALGQGPEFLTYFNYEAQQDKSGLPNDRFSAERPEGSISTLTIQRTEQRDSAMYRCASSSYGPRTAYNEQFFGPGTRLTVL.

Only a few counts were recorded for this clonotype. The rearrangement joins TRBV5-6 to TRBJ2-7; 7 nucleotides line up with TRBD2. Trimming removed 5 bases from V and 2 bases from J; junction bases left unmatched: 10. The length of the CDR3 is 15 residues. Germline-derived CDR1 and CDR2 are SGHDT and YYEEEE. The CDR3 loop reads CASSFSGGATYEQYV. The CDR3 DNA sequence: TGTGCCAGCAGTTTCTCGGGGGGTGCAACCTACGAGCAGTACGTC.

With respect to this clonotype: A much larger clone lies a single base off, so this may be a read error. The V call is TRBV7-2, the J call TRBJ2-1, with a tentative D call TRBD1 (5 bases). The CDR3 length is 11 residues. Germline V gene sequence: CDR1 SGHTA, CDR2 FQGNSA. The CDR3 nucleotides are TGTGCCGGCAGCTTCAGGGTGATGCAGTTCTTC. Translating it yields CAGSFRVMQFF.

The rearrangement links TRBV7-8 to TRBJ1-5, with TRBD1 matching over 9 bases. This CDR3 has 15 amino acids. J was trimmed by 5 bases and V by 5 bases; bases with no gene match: 7. CDR1 and CDR2 from the germline V gene are SGHVS and FQNEAQ. DNA for the CDR3: TGTGCCAGCAGCCCCGGGACAGGGAGGCATCAGCCCCAGCATTTT. It translates to CASSPGTGRHQPQHF.

This clonotype was found many times. The chain employs TRBV7-8 and TRBJ2-2; 14 nucleotides match TRBD2. Unmatched junction bases numbered 4, after V lost 2 bases and J lost 5 bases. Per the germline V gene, CDR1 is SGHVS and CDR2 is FQNEAQ. This CDR3 is 17 amino acids long. The CDR3 spells CASSLRLAGGNTGELFF. CDR3 sequence (DNA): TGTGCCAGCAGCTTAAGACTAGCGGGGGGGAATACCGGGGAGCTGTTTTTT.

This clonotype was picked up a small number of times. V and J are TRBV27 and TRBJ2-2, with 9 nucleotides matching TRBD1. Trimming at V came to 2 bases and at J to 0 bases, leaving 4 bases not matched to a gene. CDR3 size: 17 residues. Germline V gives CDR1 MNHEY, CDR2 SMNVEV (reference sequence). Written as DNA, the CDR3 is TGTGCCAGCAGTTTACAGGACAGGGGCCCGAACACCGGGGAGCTGTTTTTT. This codes for CASSLQDRGPNTGELFF.

The chain links TRBV6-5 to TRBJ1-1, with D possibly matching TRBD1 (6 bases). V lost 1 base, J lost 3 bases, and 15 bases lay in between. The CDR3 is 16 amino acids. Germline CDR1 reads MNHEY; CDR2 reads SVGAGI. The CDR3 spells CASSYYPGAGDTEAFF. The CDR3 DNA reads TGTGCCAGCAGTTACTATCCGGGGGCGGGGGACACTGAAGCTTTCTTT.

At least ten counts were recorded for this clonotype. V is TRBV12-3 or TRBV12-4 and J is TRBJ1-1; no definite D call. The CDR3 totals 13 residues. The germline V and J ends were trimmed by 6 bases and 1 base, with 9 bases remaining between them. The CDR3 is CASSQDTNTEAFF. For the CDR3, the DNA is TGTGCCAGCAGCCAAGACACGAACACTGAAGCTTTCTTT.

In regard to this clonotype: A much larger clone sits a single nucleotide away, making a read error possible. The chain employs TRBV12-3 or TRBV12-4 and TRBJ2-1, with a tentative D call TRBD1 (6 bases). The V gene lost 7 bases and the J gene lost 7 bases, with 17 bases spanning the gap. The length of the CDR3 is 14 residues. Written as DNA, the CDR3 is TGTGCCAGCACCTCCGAGGGGGTCAGGAATGAGCAGTTCTTC. This sequence encodes CASTSEGVRNEQFF.

This clonotype was counted between two and nine times. The genes are TRBV28 and TRBJ1-5; D is unresolved. The V end was cut by 4 bases, the J end by 0 bases, with 10 bases between. CDR3 length: 15 residues. From germline, CDR1 is MDHEN and CDR2 SYDVKM. CDR3 DNA: TGTGCCAGCAGTTCCTTACACTATAGCAATCAGCCCCAGCATTTT. Translation: CASSSLHYSNQPQHF. The complete variable domain, with remaining parts taken from reference TRBV28 and TRBJ1-5, reads DVKVTQSSRYLVKRTGEKVFLECVQDMDHENMFWYRQDPGLGLRLIYFSYDVKMKEKGDIPEGYSVSREKKERFSLILESASTNQTSMYLCASSSLHYSNQPQHFGDGTRLSIL.

A few counts support this clonotype. The chain has TRBV7-9 and TRBJ2-1, with a weak D call TRBD2 (6 bases). The germline V gene has CDR1 SEHNR and CDR2 FQNEAQ (reference sequence). Between the trimmed V and J ends, which lost 2 bases and 2 bases, there was a span of 10 bases. The CDR3 spans 15 residues. CDR3 bases: TGTGCCAGCAGCTTAAGGGCGGGGACCTACAATGAGCAGTTCTTC. It codes for CASSLRAGTYNEQFF.

This clonotype has more than one count but fewer than ten. The J gene is TRBJ2-1, the V gene TRBV3-1, with 11 bases that match TRBD1. J gave up 8 bases and V 2 bases, and 8 bases lay outside the gene matches. In germline, CDR1 is LGHDT, CDR2 YNNKEL (reference sequence). The CDR3 has 16 amino acids. CDR3 bases: TGTGCCAGCAGCCAACCCGGGACAGGGGGTGTCTATGAGCAGTTCTTC. The encoded protein is CASSQPGTGGVYEQFF.

V usage is TRBV7-3 and J usage is TRBJ2-1, with no clear D. V was trimmed by 2 bases and J by 1 base, leaving 9 bases between them. Per germline, CDR1 SGHTA and CDR2 FQGTGA. The CDR3 contains 15 residues. DNA for the CDR3: TGTGCCAGCAGCTTACTAACCCTTTCCTACAATGAGCAGTTCTTC. It specifies CASSLLTLSYNEQFF.

This chain links TRBV14 with TRBJ1-2; unclear D gene. CDR3 length: 15 amino acids. Per germline, CDR1 SGHDN and CDR2 FVKESK. V was pared by 0 bases and J by 1 base, with 9 bases between. The CDR3 region is CASSQDYGVNYGYTF. The CDR3, as DNA: TGTGCCAGCAGCCAAGATTACGGGGTTAACTATGGCTACACCTTC.